This is a list of T cell receptor beta chains from one sample in a study of T cells in Graves' hyperthyroidism and ophthalmopathy. Via MiXCR, TCRdb re-called the multiplex PCR reads, giving one row per CDR3 protein. Of over 450,000 distinct CDR3 sequences listed, 17% were seen once; the top ten hold approximately 16%. What was sequenced was blood. These receptors were taken from a woman aged 18-30 years with Graves' ophthalmopathy. Both conserved end residues are part of each CDR3. The order of the fields is clone size, D gene, J gene, V gene, CDR3 DNA, CDR3 protein. The D gene is left open where the match is weak. Some rows have no size entry. The others give once, few or many, or a class for an expanded clone.

>many|TRBD2|TRBJ2-3|TRBV12-3/TRBV12-4
TGTGCCAGCAGACAGACTAGCGGAGGGGGCACAGATACGCAGTATTTT
CASRQTSGGGTDTQYF
>many|-|TRBJ1-1|TRBV19
TGTGCCAGTAGTGCGGGGGGGGCGAACACTGAAGCTTTCTTT
CASSAGGANTEAFF
>-|-|TRBJ2-7|TRBV10-3
TGTGCCATCCGGCGAAGTGATAGCGGTCGGGACGAGCAGTACTTC
CAIRRSDSGRDEQYF
>many|-|TRBJ1-5|TRBV18
TGTGCCAGCTCAGCCGGACAGCTTCAGCCCCAGCATTTT
CASSAGQLQPQHF
>-|-|TRBJ1-1|TRBV7-8
TGTGCCAGCAGCCCAAGACCAGGGAGACGCGTTGAAGCTTTCTTT
CASSPRPGRRVEAFF
>-|-|TRBJ1-1|TRBV6-2/TRBV6-3
TGTGCCAGCACAGCGGCAGGCCCGGTGAACACTGAAGCTTTCTTT
CASTAAGPVNTEAFF
>-|-|TRBJ1-2|TRBV5-8
TGTGCCAGCAGCTTGAGTTCTGACCTAAACTATGGCTACACCTTC
CASSLSSDLNYGYTF
>many|-|TRBJ2-3|TRBV28
TGTGCCAGCAGTTTATGGAGGGTGAAAACTACAGATACGCAGTATTTT
CASSLWRVKTTDTQYF
>-|TRBD1|TRBJ1-1|TRBV3-1
TGTGCCAGCAGCCAGGACACAGGGGTCACTGAAGCTTTCTTT
CASSQDTGVTEAFF
>few|-|TRBJ2-5|TRBV19
TGTGCCAGTAGTGCAACAGAGTACCAAGAGACCCAGTACTTC
CASSATEYQETQYF
>few|TRBD2|TRBJ2-1|TRBV5-1
TGCGCCAGCAGTACTCTTGGTCTAGCGGGAACCCACAATGAGCAGTTCTTC
CASSTLGLAGTHNEQFF
>-|-|TRBJ1-5|TRBV7-2
TGTGCCAGCAGCTTATTTGCTCCGGATCAGCCCCAGCATTTT
CASSLFAPDQPQHF
>many|TRBD1|TRBJ1-1|TRBV2
TGTGCCAGCCGAAACAGGGGTTTGAACACTGAAGCTTTCTTT
CASRNRGLNTEAFF
>many|-|TRBJ1-1|TRBV18
TGTGCCAGCTCACCACAGGGGGATTTGAACACTGAAGCTTTCTTT
CASSPQGDLNTEAFF
>-|TRBD2|TRBJ2-1|TRBV7-2
TGTGCCAGCAGCTTATGGACTAGCGGGGGGGTAGGGAATGAGCAGTTCTTC
CASSLWTSGGVGNEQFF
>many|TRBD2|TRBJ2-1|TRBV20-1
TGCAGTGCTAGGGGACTAGCGGGAAGGTTGGGGGGGGATGAGCAGTTCTTC
CSARGLAGRLGGDEQFF
>-|-|TRBJ2-1|TRBV28
TGTGCCATCAGACGGGACACCAGCTCCTACAATGAGCAGTTCTTC
CAIRRDTSSYNEQFF
>many|TRBD2|TRBJ2-3|TRBV11-2
TGTGCCAGCAGCGGGCGACTAGCGGAATCCACAGATACGCAGTATTTT
CASSGRLAESTDTQYF
>many|-|TRBJ1-1|TRBV7-9
TGTGCCAGCAGCTCGTCGCCGCGAATGGCTTTCTTT
CASSSSPRMAFF
>-|TRBD2|TRBJ2-3|TRBV28
TGTGCCAGCAGTTCACTAGCGGGAGCAGATACGCAGTATTTT
CASSSLAGADTQYF
>few|TRBD2|TRBJ2-3|TRBV9
TGTGCCAGCAGCGTGACTAGCGGAGTGGTCACAGATACGCAGTATTTT
CASSVTSGVVTDTQYF
>-|TRBD1|TRBJ2-4|TRBV6-1
TGTGCCAGCAGACTAACAGGGGCGATAGCCAAAAACATTCAGTACTTC
CASRLTGAIAKNIQYF
>few|TRBD1|TRBJ2-1|TRBV19
TGTGCCAGTAGTCTCGGGGGACAGGCTCTTTCGTACTCCTACAATGAGCAGTTCTTC
CASSLGGQALSYSYNEQFF
>-|-|TRBJ2-7|TRBV20-1
TGCAGTGCCATTCACCTAACAGGGACTAACTCCTACGAGCAGTACTTC
CSAIHLTGTNSYEQYF
>many|TRBD2|TRBJ2-7|TRBV7-3
TGTGCCAGCAGCTACAGCGGGGGGGCGGGGGAGCAGTACTTC
CASSYSGGAGEQYF
>many|-|TRBJ1-1|TRBV4-3
TGCGCCAGCAGCCAAGATATCGGGACATCGAACACTGAAGCTTTCTTT
CASSQDIGTSNTEAFF
>-|TRBD1|TRBJ2-1|TRBV19
TGTGCCAGTAGTATGGGACAGGGCTATGAGCAGTTCTTC
CASSMGQGYEQFF
>many|-|TRBJ1-1|TRBV28
TGTGCCAGCAGTCCCCTAGGGGGATCTGCTGAAGCTTTCTTT
CASSPLGGSAEAFF
>-|-|TRBJ1-3|TRBV27
TGTGCCAGCAGTTCGCCGGGATACGGAAACACCATATATTTT
CASSSPGYGNTIYF
>many|TRBD1|TRBJ2-3|TRBV12-3/TRBV12-4
TGTGCCAGCGGACAGGGTGACGATACGCAGTATTTT
CASGQGDDTQYF
>many|-|TRBJ1-2|TRBV6-5
TGTGCCAGCAGTTACTCAGGGTTAGCTCCCACTTCCCGCCTCAACTATGGCTACACCTTC
CASSYSGLAPTSRLNYGYTF